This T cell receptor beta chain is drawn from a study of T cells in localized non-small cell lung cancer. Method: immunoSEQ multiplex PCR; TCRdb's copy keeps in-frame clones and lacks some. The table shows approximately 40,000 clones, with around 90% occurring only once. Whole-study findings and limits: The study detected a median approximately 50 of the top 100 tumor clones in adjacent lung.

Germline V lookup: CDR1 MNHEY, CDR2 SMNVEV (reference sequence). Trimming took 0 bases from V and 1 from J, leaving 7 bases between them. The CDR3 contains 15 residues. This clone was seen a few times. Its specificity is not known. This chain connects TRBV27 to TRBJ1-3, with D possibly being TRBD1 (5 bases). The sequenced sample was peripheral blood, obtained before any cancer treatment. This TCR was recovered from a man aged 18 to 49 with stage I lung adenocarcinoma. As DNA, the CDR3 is TGTGCCAGCAGTTTATCCGCAGGGTCTGGAAACACCATATATTTT. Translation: CASSLSAGSGNTIYF.